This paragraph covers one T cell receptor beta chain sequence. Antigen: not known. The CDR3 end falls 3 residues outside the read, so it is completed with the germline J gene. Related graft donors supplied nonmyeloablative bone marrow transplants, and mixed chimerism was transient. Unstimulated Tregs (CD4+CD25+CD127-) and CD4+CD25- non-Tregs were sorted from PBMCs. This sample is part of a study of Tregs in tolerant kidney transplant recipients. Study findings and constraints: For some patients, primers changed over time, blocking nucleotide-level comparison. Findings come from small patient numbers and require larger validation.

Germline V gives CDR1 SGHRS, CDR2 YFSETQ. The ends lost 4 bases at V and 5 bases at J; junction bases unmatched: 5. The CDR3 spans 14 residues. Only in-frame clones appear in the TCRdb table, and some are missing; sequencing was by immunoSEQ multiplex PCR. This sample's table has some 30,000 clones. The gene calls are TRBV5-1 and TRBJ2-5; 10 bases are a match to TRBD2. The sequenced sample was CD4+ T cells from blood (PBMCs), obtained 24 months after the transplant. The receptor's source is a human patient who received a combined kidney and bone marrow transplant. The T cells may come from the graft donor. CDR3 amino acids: CASSPASGGETQYF. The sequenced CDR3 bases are TGCGCCAGCAGCCCCGCTAGCGGGGGTGAGACC.